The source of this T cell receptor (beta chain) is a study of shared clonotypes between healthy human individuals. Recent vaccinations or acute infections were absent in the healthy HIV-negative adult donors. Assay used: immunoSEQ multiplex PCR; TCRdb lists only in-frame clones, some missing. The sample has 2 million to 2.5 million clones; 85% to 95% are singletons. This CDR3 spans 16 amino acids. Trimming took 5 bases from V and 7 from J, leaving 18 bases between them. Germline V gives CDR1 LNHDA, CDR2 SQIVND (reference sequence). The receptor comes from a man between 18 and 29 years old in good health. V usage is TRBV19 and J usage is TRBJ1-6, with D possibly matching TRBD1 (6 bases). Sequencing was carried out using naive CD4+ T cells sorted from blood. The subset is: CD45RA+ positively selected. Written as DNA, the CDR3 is TGTGCCAGTAGTTCCCGACAGGCGAGGGTAAATTCACCCCTCCACTTT. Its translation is CASSSRQARVNSPLHF.